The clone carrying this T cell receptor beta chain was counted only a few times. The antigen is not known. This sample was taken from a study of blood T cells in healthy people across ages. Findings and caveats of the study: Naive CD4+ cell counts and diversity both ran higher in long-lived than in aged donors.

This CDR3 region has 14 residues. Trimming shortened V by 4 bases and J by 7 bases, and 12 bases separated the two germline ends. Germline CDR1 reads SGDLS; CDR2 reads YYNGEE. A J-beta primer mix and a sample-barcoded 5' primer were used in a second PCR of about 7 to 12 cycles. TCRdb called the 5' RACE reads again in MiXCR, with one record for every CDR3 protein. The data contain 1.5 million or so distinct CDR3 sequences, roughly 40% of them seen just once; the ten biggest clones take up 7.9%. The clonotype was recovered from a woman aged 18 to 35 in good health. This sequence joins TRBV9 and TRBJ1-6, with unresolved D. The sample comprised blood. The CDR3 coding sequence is TGTGCCAGCAGCCGACGGGCCGAGAATTCACCCCTCCACTTT. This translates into CASSRRAENSPLHF.